These 10 T cell receptor beta chains were all obtained from the same sample, sequenced in a study of vaccination effects on CD4 cells after COVID-19. Their antigen targets remain unknown. The culture ran for roughly 10 days before CD4+ T cells were isolated. TCRdb's copy holds only in-frame clones and misses some; the assay was immunoSEQ multiplex PCR. The table includes 70,000 or so clones, 70% to 80% detected once. Sequences were derived from CD4+ T cells from PBMCs cultured without peptide, sampled before COVID-19 vaccination. These receptors originate from a human donor who received a COVID-19 vaccine.

The chain employs TRBV10-3 and TRBJ2-7, with TRBD1 matching over 8 bases. Germline lookup yields CDR1 ENHRY and CDR2 SYGVKD. The CDR3 is made up of 12 amino acids. Trimming at V came to 10 bases and at J to 1 base, leaving 3 bases not matched to a gene. CDR3 region: CATRDRSYEQYV. CDR3 DNA: TGTGCCACCCGGGACAGGTCCTACGAGCAGTACGTC.

This clone turned up a few times. This chain connects TRBV18 to TRBJ2-2; D not certain. Trimming shortened V by 6 bases and J by 1 base, and 15 bases separated the two germline ends. The CDR3 covers 16 residues. Germline lookup yields CDR1 KGHSH and CDR2 LQKENI. The CDR3 bases are TGTGCCAGCTCTCCGACCTCCCTCGGGAACACCGGGGAGCTGTTTTTT. Its protein is CASSPTSLGNTGELFF. Full variable domain (remainder filled in from reference TRBV18 and TRBJ2-2): NAGVMQNPRHLVRRRGQEARLRCSPMKGHSHVYWYRQLPEEGLKFMVYLQKENIIDESGMPKERFSAEFPKEGPSILRIQQVVRGDSAAYFCASSPTSLGNTGELFFGEGSRLTVL.

J is TRBJ2-7 and V is TRBV10-2; 11 nucleotides match TRBD1. Germline CDR1 WSHSY, CDR2 SAAADI. V shed 5 bases, J shed 2 bases, and the junction held 5 bases outside the gene matches. The CDR3 has 15 residues. The CDR3: CASSPGTGGTYEQYV. The CDR3 DNA is TGCGCCAGCAGTCCGGGGACAGGGGGTACCTACGAGCAGTACGTC.

V usage is TRBV10-3 and J usage is TRBJ2-7, with D maybe TRBD2 (6 bases). CDR3 length: 15 amino acids. V was pared by 1 base and J by 3 bases, with 13 bases between. Germline V lookup: CDR1 ENHRY, CDR2 SYGVKD. The CDR3 spells CAISELASEYYEQYV. The CDR3 nucleotides are TGTGCCATCAGTGAGTTGGCTAGCGAATACTACGAGCAGTACGTC.

The chain links TRBV12-3 or TRBV12-4 to TRBJ1-2, with D perhaps matching TRBD1 (5 bases). The CDR3 has 12 residues. The V and J ends lost 6 bases and 7 bases respectively, with 12 bases between them. The CDR3, as DNA: TGTGCCAGCAGCCAGGCAGGGACTGGCTACACCTTC. Its protein product is CASSQAGTGYTF.

The chain couples TRBV5-1 to TRBJ2-1; 10 bases are shared with TRBD1. Looked up from germline, CDR1 is SGHRS and CDR2 is YFSETQ. The length of the CDR3 is 16 residues. V dropped 3 bases and J dropped 4; count of bases not matched to a gene: 7. CDR3 bases: TGCGCCAGCAGCTCGTTAGGACAGGGGGTTTACAATGAGCAGTTCTTC. The encoded protein is CASSSLGQGVYNEQFF.

This rearrangement joins TRBV25-1 to TRBJ2-2, with 10 bases identical to TRBD1. With V trimmed by 3 bases and J by 5 bases, 6 bases remained unmatched. The germline V gene has CDR1 MGHDK and CDR2 SYGVNS. CDR3 length: 16 residues. The CDR3 coding sequence is TGTGCCAGCAGTGACCAGACAGGGGGCTTGACCGGGGAGCTGTTTTTT. Its translation is CASSDQTGGLTGELFF.

This clone was seen a few times. The rearrangement uses TRBV2 and TRBJ2-3, with TRBD2 identical over 7 bases. The V and J ends lost 8 bases and 5 bases, in that order; junction bases with no gene match: 13. The germline V gene has CDR1 SNHLY and CDR2 FYNNEI. The CDR3 runs to 15 residues. CDR3 in DNA: TGTGCCAGCCGAACTCATGGGGGGGTCATAGATACGCAGTATTTT. It codes for CASRTHGGVIDTQYF.

The DNA of the CDR3 is TGCGCCAGCAGTGAGTCGGACCTAAGCACAGATACGCAGTATTTT. Translation: CASSESDLSTDTQYF. The rearrangement uses TRBV10-2 and TRBJ2-3; D is unclear. V was trimmed by 0 bases and J by 0 bases, leaving 7 bases between them. This CDR3 region has 15 residues. CDR1 is WSHSY and CDR2 is SAAADI in the germline V gene.

This clone was seen only a few times. The rearrangement links TRBV10-1 to TRBJ1-2; D is unclear. The V and J ends lost 5 bases and 3 bases respectively, with 10 bases between them. Germline V CDR1 and CDR2: WNHNN, SYGVQD (reference sequence). This CDR3 comprises 13 residues. The chain's CDR3 is CASSRQVDYGYTF. CDR3 DNA sequence: TGCGCCAGCAGTCGCCAGGTGGACTATGGCTACACCTTC.